This T cell receptor (beta chain) comes out of a study of T-cell memory formation after mild COVID-19. Using its own MiXCR run on the 5' RACE reads, TCRdb lists one record per CDR3 protein. Among 300,000 to 400,000 distinct CDR3 sequences listed, around 28% were seen once. V lost 5 bases, J lost 5 bases, and 10 bases stayed unmatched. The CDR3 contains 15 residues. The germline V gene has CDR1 MNHEY and CDR2 SMNVEV (reference sequence). Sequencing was carried out using PBMCs or a T cell subset sorted from them (not recorded which). The TCR was taken from an adult woman who had mild COVID-19 (a few samples of this study predate the infection). Cell type and time point are not known. The gene calls are TRBV27 and TRBJ2-7, with 9 bases identical to TRBD1. As DNA, the CDR3 is TGTGCCAGCAGTGCAAGGGGACAGGGTGGCCACGAGCAGTACTTC. This translates into CASSARGQGGHEQYF.